These 26 T cell receptor beta chains share one sample of origin, sequenced in a study of T cells in Graves' hyperthyroidism and ophthalmopathy. Amplified regions were TCR beta CDR3 sequences from RNA transcripts. Researchers ran a first-round RT-PCR on the TCR CDR3 using the HTBI primer set. TCRdb re-called the multiplex PCR reads with MiXCR, one entry per CDR3 protein. The repertoire holds about 250,000 distinct CDR3 sequences, with approximately 14% as singletons. Sequencing was carried out using blood. These receptors all come from a woman between 45 and 65 years old with Graves' hyperthyroidism that later progressed to Graves' ophthalmopathy.

This clonotype was seen repeatedly, ten times or more. V is TRBV18 and J is TRBJ2-1; 14 bases line up with TRBD2. The CDR3 is made up of 16 amino acids. CDR1 is KGHSH and CDR2 is LQKENI in the germline V gene. V lost 3 bases, J lost 6 bases, and 4 bases stayed unmatched. The CDR3 sequence: CASSPSGTSGSNEQFF. In nucleotides, the CDR3 is TGTGCCAGCTCACCCTCCGGGACTAGCGGGAGCAATGAGCAGTTCTTC. Looking up the rest from reference TRBV18 and TRBJ2-1 gives the full variable domain: NAGVMQNPRHLVRRRGQEARLRCSPMKGHSHVYWYRQLPEEGLKFMVYLQKENIIDESGMPKERFSAEFPKEGPSILRIQQVVRGDSAAYFCASSPSGTSGSNEQFFGPGTRLTVL.

This clonotype appeared many times. The chain employs TRBV25-1 and TRBJ2-3; 7 bases map to TRBD1. V shed 1 base and J 0 bases; nucleotides not matched to a gene: 7. Germline V gene lookup returns CDR1 MGHDK and CDR2 SYGVNS. This CDR3 has 17 residues. As DNA, the CDR3 is TGTGCCAGCAGTGAATCCCACAGGGGTGGTAGCACAGATACGCAGTATTTT. Translating gives CASSESHRGGSTDTQYF.

This clonotype was found many times. The gene calls are TRBV28 and TRBJ2-7; TRBD2 matches 7 bases. V was pared by 2 bases and J by 4 bases, with 8 bases of the junction left unmatched. The CDR3 has 15 amino acids. Germline V gene data show CDR1 as MDHEN and CDR2 as SYDVKM. The CDR3 region has the DNA TGTGCCAGCAGTTTAATGTCTAGCGGAAATTACGAGCAGTACTTC. This translates into CASSLMSSGNYEQYF.

This clonotype was recorded at least ten times. V is TRBV20-1 and J is TRBJ2-1; 15 bases agree with TRBD2. The V segment lost 0 bases and the J segment 5 bases; nucleotides outside the gene matches: 2. Per the germline V gene, CDR1 is DFQATT and CDR2 is SNEGSKA (reference sequence). The CDR3 totals 16 residues. CDR3 loop: CSARDWTSGRDNEQFF. The CDR3 DNA sequence: TGCAGTGCTAGAGACTGGACTAGCGGGAGGGACAATGAGCAGTTCTTC.

The table lists this clonotype with many counts. V and J are TRBV6-2 or TRBV6-3 and TRBJ1-5; possible D gene TRBD1, 6 bases. Trimming pared 7 bases from V and 1 base from J, leaving 11 bases between. The V gene's germline CDR1 is MNHEY and CDR2 SVGEGT. This CDR3 has 14 amino acids. CDR3 coding DNA: TGTGCCAGCACCACGGACAGAAGCAATCAGCCCCAGCATTTT. Translating gives CASTTDRSNQPQHF.

J is TRBJ1-4 and V is TRBV27, with D tentatively TRBD1 (5 bases). The V gene's germline CDR1 is MNHEY and CDR2 SMNVEV (reference sequence). CDR3 size: 14 residues. V lost 4 bases and J lost 4, with 10 bases in between. CDR3 residues: CASSSRGDNEKLFF. The CDR3, as DNA: TGTGCCAGCAGTTCTCGGGGCGATAATGAAAAACTGTTTTTT.

This clonotype was detected once. This sequence joins TRBV4-2 and TRBJ2-7; 9 positions agree with TRBD1. The length of the CDR3 is 20 residues. Germline V gives CDR1 LGHNA, CDR2 YNFKEQ. Losses at the gene ends were 3 bases for V and 0 bases for J; bases not matched to a gene: 18. This CDR3 reads CASSQESGQGRLMGSYEQYF. In DNA form, the CDR3 reads TGTGCCAGCAGCCAGGAATCGGGACAGGGTAGGCTTATGGGCTCCTACGAGCAGTACTTC.

V gene TRBV13 combines with J gene TRBJ2-3, with D possibly TRBD2 on 6 matching bases. V shed 5 bases and J shed 6 bases, with 18 bases lying between them. Germline V gene lookup returns CDR1 PRHDT and CDR2 FYEKMQ (reference sequence). The CDR3 is 15 residues long. The CDR3 is CASSRPTGAWDTQYF. DNA for the CDR3: TGTGCCAGCAGCCGACCCACGGGAGCGTGGGATACGCAGTATTTT.

The chain uses TRBV5-5 and TRBJ2-3, with 9 bases aligning to TRBD2. The CDR3 totals 15 residues. CDR1 and CDR2 from the germline V gene are SGHKS and YYEKEE (reference sequence). Germline trimming cut 2 bases from V and 2 bases from J; bases unmatched to any gene: 3. CDR3 nucleotides: TGTGCCAGCAGCTTAGGCGGGAGGGCCACAGATACGCAGTATTTT. Translated, it gives CASSLGGRATDTQYF. The full variable domain, rest sourced from reference TRBV5-5 and TRBJ2-3, is DAGVTQSPTHLIKTRGQQVTLRCSPISGHKSVSWYQQVLGQGPQFIFQYYEKEERGRGNFPDRFSARQFPNYSSELNVNALLLGDSALYLCASSLGGRATDTQYFGPGTRLTVL.

This clonotype was detected ten times or more. J is TRBJ2-1 and V is TRBV7-9; the D is unclear. This CDR3 comprises 11 residues. V was clipped by 6 bases and J by 10 bases, with 10 bases between them. The germline CDR1 and CDR2 sequences are SEHNR and FQNEAQ (reference sequence). CDR3: CASRGVGEQFF. As DNA, the CDR3 is TGTGCCAGCAGAGGAGTAGGGGAGCAGTTCTTC. The full variable domain, in which reference TRBV7-9 and TRBJ2-1 provide the parts outside the CDR3, is DTGVSQNPRHKITKRGQNVTFRCDPISEHNRLYWYRQTLGQGPEFLTYFQNEAQLEKSRLLSDRFSAERPKGSFSTLEIQRTEQGDSAMYLCASRGVGEQFFGPGTRLTVL.

This clonotype has a count of ten or more. This chain uses TRBV27 with TRBJ1-2, with a possible D match to TRBD1 (6 bases). Trimming shortened V by 8 bases and J by 4 bases, and 17 bases separated the two germline ends. Germline CDR1 and CDR2: MNHEY and SMNVEV (reference sequence). CDR3 length: 14 amino acids. The CDR3 reads CASSQGEGSYGYTF. CDR3 nucleotides: TGTGCCAGCTCACAGGGCGAGGGCTCCTATGGCTACACCTTC.

This clonotype was detected ten times or more. This chain joins TRBV28 and TRBJ2-5; D not resolved. There are 12 residues in the CDR3. V was pared by 5 bases and J by 3 bases, with 7 bases between. CDR1 and CDR2 (germline): MDHEN, SYDVKM. The CDR3 region is CASSLGKETQYF. For the CDR3, the DNA is TGTGCCAGCAGTCTAGGGAAAGAGACCCAGTACTTC.

The chain uses TRBV27 and TRBJ1-2, with D possibly TRBD1 on 6 matching bases. The V and J ends lost 5 bases and 3 bases respectively, with 16 bases between them. This CDR3 has 15 residues. CDR1 and CDR2 from the germline V gene are MNHEY and SMNVEV (reference sequence). The DNA of the CDR3 is TGTGCCAGCAGTGGGACGGGGGCTACGGACTATGGCTACACCTTC. Protein sequence: CASSGTGATDYGYTF.

This clonotype was seen at least ten times. This rearrangement joins TRBV7-9 to TRBJ2-2; 12 bases are shared with TRBD2. J lost 1 base, V lost 4 bases, and 1 base had no gene match. In germline, CDR1 is SEHNR, CDR2 FQNEAQ (reference sequence). The CDR3 is made up of 16 amino acids. The CDR3 bases are TGTGCCAGCAGCTCGGGACTAGCGGGGAACACCGGGGAGCTGTTTTTT. Residues: CASSSGLAGNTGELFF.

This clonotype was picked up a small number of times. The CDR3 DNA sequence: TGTGCCAGCAGTCCCACAGGGTTGGAGCAGTTCTTC. Translating it yields CASSPTGLEQFF. The chain carries TRBV14 and TRBJ2-1; D may be TRBD1 (6 bases). In germline, CDR1 is SGHDN, CDR2 FVKESK. Between the trimmed V and J ends, which lost 6 bases and 10 bases, there was a span of 13 bases. The CDR3 totals 12 residues.

This clonotype was detected only a few times. Since a much larger clone is just one base distant, this may be a read error. The chain combines TRBV10-3 with TRBJ2-7; D call uncertain. The CDR3 extends over 12 amino acids. V was clipped by 3 bases and J by 6 bases, with 9 bases between them. Germline values: CDR1 ENHRY, CDR2 SYGVKD. CDR3 sequence (DNA): TGTGCCATCAGTGACTGGGATGGCGAGCAGTACTTC. It encodes CAISDWDGEQYF.

This clonotype was observed a handful of times. This rearrangement joins TRBV4-2 to TRBJ2-2, with 8 bases lining up with TRBD2. V shed 0 bases and J 6 bases; nucleotides not matched to a gene: 9. The CDR3 has 17 amino acids. Germline loops: CDR1 LGHNA, CDR2 YNFKEQ. CDR3 amino acids: CASSQDSSGRMSGELFF. DNA of the CDR3: TGTGCCAGCAGCCAAGATTCGAGCGGGAGAATGTCCGGGGAGCTGTTTTTT.

The chain links TRBV2 to TRBJ2-2, with TRBD1 identical over 10 bases. CDR1 and CDR2 from the germline V gene are SNHLY and FYNNEI. The CDR3 is 15 residues long. The V gene end was trimmed by 6 bases and the J gene end by 5 bases; junction bases not matched to a gene: 6. CDR3 sequence: CASRRRTGGTGELFF. The CDR3 coding sequence is TGTGCCAGCAGGAGGAGGACAGGGGGTACCGGGGAGCTGTTTTTT.

This clonotype was recorded at least ten times. The V gene is TRBV3-1, the J gene TRBJ2-1; D is tentatively TRBD1 or TRBD2 (5 bases each). This CDR3 region has 15 residues. The V end lost 3 bases, the J end lost 3 bases, and 12 bases lay between the germline ends. Germline V lookup: CDR1 LGHDT, CDR2 YNNKEL (reference sequence). CDR3 in DNA: TGTGCCAGCAGCCATGAGGGACGCTACTACAATGAGCAGTTCTTC. Translation gives CASSHEGRYYNEQFF.

This clonotype has ten or more counts. The gene calls are TRBV5-1 and TRBJ2-6; D not certain. Between the trimmed V and J ends, which lost 0 bases and 0 bases, there was a span of 4 bases. The CDR3 sequence is 15 residues long. The germline V gene encodes CDR1 SGHRS and CDR2 YFSETQ. The chain's CDR3 is CASSLGSSGANVLTF. CDR3 DNA sequence: TGCGCCAGCAGCTTGGGAAGCTCTGGGGCCAACGTCCTGACTTTC.

The table lists this clonotype with a few counts. V gene TRBV20-1 combines with J gene TRBJ2-5; D is unclear. The ends were cut back, 5 bases at V and 3 bases at J, with 10 bases in the middle. Looked up from germline, CDR1 is DFQATT and CDR2 is SNEGSKA (reference sequence). This CDR3 has 12 residues. DNA for the CDR3: TGCAGTGCTGGGCTATCCAAAGAGACCCAGTACTTC. Residues: CSAGLSKETQYF.

With respect to this clonotype: A much bigger clone sits one base away, suggesting this may be a read error. The chain joins TRBV15 to TRBJ2-1; D may be TRBD1 (6 bases). CDR3 length: 15 amino acids. Germline loops: CDR1 LNHNV, CDR2 YYDKDF (reference sequence). The CDR3 here is CAASSDRRTYNEQFF. In nucleotides, the CDR3 is TGTGCCGCCAGCAGCGACAGGCGAACCTACAATGAGCAGTTCTTC.

The genes are TRBV7-2 and TRBJ1-4; tentative D call: TRBD1 (5 bases). The CDR3 runs 17 residues. V lost 0 bases to trimming and J lost 3 bases, with 14 bases between them. The germline gives CDR1 SGHTA, CDR2 FQGNSA. CDR3 protein: CASSLALTGQSNEKLFF. Written as DNA, the CDR3 is TGTGCCAGCAGCTTAGCGCTAACGGGGCAGTCTAATGAAAAACTGTTTTTT.

The genes are TRBV19 and TRBJ1-1; D not resolved. Trimming shortened V by 0 bases and J by 3 bases, and 5 bases separated the two germline ends. The germline V gene encodes CDR1 LNHDA and CDR2 SQIVND (reference sequence). This CDR3 has 13 amino acids. The CDR3 region is CASSIEIYTEAFF. DNA of the CDR3: TGTGCCAGTAGTATAGAGATATACACTGAAGCTTTCTTT.

The chain is built from TRBV2 and TRBJ2-1, with TRBD2 matching 12 bases. Germline loops: CDR1 SNHLY, CDR2 FYNNEI. The CDR3 length is 15 residues. The ends lost 11 bases at V and 10 bases at J; junction bases unmatched: 15. Here the CDR3 reads CAGRLAGAGGQEQFF. The CDR3 nucleotides are TGTGCCGGGAGACTAGCGGGAGCCGGAGGGCAGGAGCAGTTCTTC.

This clonotype was counted many times. The DNA is omitted, as the CDR3 cannot be located on it reliably, and the CDR3 follows TCRdb's listing. This chain links TRBV6-2 or TRBV6-3 with TRBJ2-5; the listed D gene, TRBD1, was not tested against the DNA. The CDR3 has 15 residues if both end residues are counted. Germline CDR1 is MNHEY and CDR2 is SVGEGT. The chain's CDR3 is CASSSFSVGGGTWYF.